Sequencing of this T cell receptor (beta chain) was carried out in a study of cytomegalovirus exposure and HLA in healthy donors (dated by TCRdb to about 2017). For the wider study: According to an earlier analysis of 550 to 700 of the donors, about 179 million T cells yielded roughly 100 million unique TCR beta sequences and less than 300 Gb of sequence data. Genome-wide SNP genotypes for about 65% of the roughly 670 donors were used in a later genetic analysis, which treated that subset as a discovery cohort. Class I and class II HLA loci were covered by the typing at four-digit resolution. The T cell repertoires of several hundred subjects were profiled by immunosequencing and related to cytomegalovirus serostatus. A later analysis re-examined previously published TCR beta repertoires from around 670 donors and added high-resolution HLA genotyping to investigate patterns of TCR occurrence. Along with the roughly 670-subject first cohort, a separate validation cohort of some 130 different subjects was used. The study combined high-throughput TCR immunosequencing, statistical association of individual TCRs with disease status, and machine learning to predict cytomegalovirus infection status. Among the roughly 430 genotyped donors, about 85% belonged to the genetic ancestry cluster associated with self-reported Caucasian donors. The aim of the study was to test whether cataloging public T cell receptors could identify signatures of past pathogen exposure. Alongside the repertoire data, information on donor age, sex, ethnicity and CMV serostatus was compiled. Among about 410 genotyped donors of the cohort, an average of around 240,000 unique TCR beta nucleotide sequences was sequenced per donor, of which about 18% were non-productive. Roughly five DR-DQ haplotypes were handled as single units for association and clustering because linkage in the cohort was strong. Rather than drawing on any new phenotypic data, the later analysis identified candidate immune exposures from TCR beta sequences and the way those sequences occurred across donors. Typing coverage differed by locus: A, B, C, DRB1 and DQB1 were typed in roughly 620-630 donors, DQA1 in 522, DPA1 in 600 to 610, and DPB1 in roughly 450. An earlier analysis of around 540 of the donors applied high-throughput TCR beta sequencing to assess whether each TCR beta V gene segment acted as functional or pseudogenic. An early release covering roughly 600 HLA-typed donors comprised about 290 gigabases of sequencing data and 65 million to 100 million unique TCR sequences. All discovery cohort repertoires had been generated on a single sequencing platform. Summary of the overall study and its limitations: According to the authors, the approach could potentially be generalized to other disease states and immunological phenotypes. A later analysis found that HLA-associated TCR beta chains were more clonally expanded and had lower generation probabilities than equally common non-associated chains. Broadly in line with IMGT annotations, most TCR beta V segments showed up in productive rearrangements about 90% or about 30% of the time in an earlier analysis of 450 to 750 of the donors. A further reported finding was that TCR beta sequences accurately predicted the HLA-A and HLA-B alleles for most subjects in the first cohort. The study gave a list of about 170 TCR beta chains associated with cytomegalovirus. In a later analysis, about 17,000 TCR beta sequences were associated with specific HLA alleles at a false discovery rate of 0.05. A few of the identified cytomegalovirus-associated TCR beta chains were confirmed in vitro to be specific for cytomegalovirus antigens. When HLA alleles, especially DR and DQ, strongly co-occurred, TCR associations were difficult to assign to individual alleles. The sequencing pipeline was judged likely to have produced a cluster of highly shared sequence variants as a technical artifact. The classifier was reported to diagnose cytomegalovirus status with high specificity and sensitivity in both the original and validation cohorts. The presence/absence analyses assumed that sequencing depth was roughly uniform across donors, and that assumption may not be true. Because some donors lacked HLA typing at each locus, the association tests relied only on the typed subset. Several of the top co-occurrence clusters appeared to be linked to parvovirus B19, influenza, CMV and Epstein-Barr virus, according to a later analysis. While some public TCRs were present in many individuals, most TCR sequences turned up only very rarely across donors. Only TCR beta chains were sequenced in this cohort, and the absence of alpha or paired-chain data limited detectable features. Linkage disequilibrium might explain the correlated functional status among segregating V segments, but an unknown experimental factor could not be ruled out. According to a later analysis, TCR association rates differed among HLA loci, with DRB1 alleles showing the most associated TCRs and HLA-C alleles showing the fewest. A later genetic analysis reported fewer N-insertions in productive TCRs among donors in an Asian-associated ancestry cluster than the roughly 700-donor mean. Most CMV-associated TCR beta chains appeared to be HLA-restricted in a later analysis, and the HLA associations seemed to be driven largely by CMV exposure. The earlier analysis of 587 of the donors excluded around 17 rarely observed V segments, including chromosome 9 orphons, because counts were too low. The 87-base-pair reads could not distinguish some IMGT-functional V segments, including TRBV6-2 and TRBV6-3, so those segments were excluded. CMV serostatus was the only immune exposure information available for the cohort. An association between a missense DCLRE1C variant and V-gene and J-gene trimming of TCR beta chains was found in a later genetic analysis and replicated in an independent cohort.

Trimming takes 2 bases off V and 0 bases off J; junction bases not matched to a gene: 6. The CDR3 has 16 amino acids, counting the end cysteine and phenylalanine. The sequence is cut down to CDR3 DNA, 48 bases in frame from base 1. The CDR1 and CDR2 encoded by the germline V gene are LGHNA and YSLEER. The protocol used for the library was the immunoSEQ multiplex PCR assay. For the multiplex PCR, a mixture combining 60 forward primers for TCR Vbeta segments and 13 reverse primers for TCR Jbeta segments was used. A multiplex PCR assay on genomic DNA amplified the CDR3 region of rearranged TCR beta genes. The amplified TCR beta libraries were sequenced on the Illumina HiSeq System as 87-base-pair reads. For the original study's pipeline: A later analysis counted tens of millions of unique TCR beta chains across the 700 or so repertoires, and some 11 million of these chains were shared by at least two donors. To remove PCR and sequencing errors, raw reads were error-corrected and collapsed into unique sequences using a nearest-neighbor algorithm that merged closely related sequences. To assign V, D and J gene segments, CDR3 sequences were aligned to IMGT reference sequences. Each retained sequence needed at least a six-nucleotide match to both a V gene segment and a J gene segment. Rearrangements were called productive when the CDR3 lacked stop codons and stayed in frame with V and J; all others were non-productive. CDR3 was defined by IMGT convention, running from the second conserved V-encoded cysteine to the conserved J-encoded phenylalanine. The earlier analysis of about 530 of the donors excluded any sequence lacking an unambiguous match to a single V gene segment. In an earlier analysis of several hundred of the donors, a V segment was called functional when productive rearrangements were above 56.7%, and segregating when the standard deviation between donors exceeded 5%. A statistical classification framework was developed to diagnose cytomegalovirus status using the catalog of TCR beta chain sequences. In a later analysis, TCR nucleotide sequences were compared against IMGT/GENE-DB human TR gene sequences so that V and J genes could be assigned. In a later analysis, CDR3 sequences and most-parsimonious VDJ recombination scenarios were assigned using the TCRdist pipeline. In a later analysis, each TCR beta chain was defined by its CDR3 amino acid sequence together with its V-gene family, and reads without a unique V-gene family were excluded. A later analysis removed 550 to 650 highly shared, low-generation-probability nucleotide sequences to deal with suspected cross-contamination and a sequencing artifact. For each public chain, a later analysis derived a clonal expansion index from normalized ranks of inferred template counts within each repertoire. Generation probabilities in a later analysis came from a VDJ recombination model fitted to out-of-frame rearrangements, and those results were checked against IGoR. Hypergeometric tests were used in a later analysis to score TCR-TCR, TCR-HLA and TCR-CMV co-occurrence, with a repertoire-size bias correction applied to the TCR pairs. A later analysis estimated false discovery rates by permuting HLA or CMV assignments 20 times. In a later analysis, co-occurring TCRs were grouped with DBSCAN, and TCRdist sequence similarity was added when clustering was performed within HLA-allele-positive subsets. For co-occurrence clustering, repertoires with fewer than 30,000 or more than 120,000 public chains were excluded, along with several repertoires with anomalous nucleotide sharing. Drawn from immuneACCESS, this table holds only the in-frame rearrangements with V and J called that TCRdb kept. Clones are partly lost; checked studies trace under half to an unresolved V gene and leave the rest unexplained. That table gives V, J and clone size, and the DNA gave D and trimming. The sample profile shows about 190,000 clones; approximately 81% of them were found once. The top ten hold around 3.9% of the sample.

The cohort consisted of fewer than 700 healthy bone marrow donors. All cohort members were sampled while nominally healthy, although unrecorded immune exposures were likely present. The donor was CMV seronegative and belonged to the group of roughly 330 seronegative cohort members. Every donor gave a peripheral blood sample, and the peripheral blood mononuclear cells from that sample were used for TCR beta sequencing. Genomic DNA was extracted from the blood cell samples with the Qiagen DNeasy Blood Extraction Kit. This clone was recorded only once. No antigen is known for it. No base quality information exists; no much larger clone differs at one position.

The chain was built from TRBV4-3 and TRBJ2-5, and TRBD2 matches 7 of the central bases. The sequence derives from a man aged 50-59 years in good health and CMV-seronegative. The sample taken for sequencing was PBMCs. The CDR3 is CASSQKLASYQETQYF. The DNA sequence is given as TGCGCCAGCAGCCAAAAACTAGCGTCATACCAAGAGACCCAGTACTTC.